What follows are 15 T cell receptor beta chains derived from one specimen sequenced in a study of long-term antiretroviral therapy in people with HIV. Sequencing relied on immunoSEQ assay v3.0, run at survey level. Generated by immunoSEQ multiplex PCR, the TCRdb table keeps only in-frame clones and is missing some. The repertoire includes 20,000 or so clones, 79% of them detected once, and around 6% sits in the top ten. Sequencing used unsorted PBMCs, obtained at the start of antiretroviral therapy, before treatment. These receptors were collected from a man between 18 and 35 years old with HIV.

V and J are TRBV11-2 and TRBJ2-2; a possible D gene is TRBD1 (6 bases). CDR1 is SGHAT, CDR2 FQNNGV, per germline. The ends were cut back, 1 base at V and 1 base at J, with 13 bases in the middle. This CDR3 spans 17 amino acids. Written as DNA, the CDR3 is TGTGCCAGCAGCTTAGTTCTCGGACAGAAGAACACCGGGGAGCTGTTTTTT. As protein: CASSLVLGQKNTGELFF. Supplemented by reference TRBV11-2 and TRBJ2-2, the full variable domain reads EAGVAQSPRYKIIEKRQSVAFWCNPISGHATLYWYQQILGQGPKLLIQFQNNGVVDDSQLPKDRFSAERLKGVDSTLKIQPAKLEDSAVYLCASSLVLGQKNTGELFFGEGSRLTVL.

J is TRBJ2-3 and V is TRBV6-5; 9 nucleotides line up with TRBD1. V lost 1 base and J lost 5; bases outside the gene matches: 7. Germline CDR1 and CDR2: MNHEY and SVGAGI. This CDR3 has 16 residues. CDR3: CASSYWGQGSGDTQYF. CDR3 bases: TGTGCCAGCAGTTACTGGGGACAGGGCTCTGGAGATACGCAGTATTTT.

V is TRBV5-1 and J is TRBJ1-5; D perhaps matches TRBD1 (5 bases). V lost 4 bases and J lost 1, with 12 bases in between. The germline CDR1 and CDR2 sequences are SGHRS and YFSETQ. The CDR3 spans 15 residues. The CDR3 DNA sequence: TGCGCCAGCAGCCCGGGACCACAAAGCAATCAGCCCCAGCATTTT. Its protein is CASSPGPQSNQPQHF. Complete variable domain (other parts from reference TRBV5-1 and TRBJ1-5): KAGVTQTPRYLIKTRGQQVTLSCSPISGHRSVSWYQQTPGQGLQFLFEYFSETQRNKGNFPGRFSGRQFSNSRSEMNVSTLELGDSALYLCASSPGPQSNQPQHFGDGTRLSIL.

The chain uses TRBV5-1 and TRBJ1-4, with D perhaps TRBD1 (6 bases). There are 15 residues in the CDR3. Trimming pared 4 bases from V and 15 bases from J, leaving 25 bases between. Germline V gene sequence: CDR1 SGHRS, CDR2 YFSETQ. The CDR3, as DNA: TGCGCCAGCAGCGCGGACAGCGGTGTAATGGGAAGGGTGTTTTTT. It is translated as CASSADSGVMGRVFF.

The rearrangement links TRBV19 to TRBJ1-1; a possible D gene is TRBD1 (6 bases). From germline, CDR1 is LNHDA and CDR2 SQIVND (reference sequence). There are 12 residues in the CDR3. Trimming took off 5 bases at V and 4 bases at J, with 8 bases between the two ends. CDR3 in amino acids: CASSQGLTEAFF. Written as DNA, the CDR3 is TGTGCCAGTAGTCAGGGGCTCACTGAAGCTTTCTTT.

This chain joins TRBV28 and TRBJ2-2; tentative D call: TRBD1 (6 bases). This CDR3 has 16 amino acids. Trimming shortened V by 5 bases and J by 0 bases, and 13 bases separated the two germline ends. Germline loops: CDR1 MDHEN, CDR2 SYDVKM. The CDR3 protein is CASSPQDSANTGELFF. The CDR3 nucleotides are TGTGCCAGCAGTCCCCAGGACAGTGCGAACACCGGGGAGCTGTTTTTT.

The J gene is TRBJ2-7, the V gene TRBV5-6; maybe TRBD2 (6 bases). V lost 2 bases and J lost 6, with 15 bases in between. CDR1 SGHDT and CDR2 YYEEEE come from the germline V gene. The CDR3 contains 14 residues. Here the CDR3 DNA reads TGTGCCAGCAGCTTACTAGCTAGGACTTTCGAGCAGTACTTC. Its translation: CASSLLARTFEQYF.

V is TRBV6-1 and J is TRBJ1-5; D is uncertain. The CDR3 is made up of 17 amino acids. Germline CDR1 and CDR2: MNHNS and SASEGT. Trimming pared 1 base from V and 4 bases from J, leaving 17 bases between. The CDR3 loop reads CASSEGRGALRNQPQHF. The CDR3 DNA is TGTGCCAGCAGTGAAGGGCGGGGAGCCCTACGAAATCAGCCCCAGCATTTT.

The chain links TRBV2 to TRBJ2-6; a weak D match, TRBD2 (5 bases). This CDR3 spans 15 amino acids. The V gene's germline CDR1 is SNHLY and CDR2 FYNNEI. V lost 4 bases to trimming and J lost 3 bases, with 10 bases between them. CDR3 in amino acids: CASSAFGVGANVLTF. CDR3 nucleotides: TGTGCCAGCAGTGCGTTCGGGGTTGGGGCCAACGTCCTGACTTTC.

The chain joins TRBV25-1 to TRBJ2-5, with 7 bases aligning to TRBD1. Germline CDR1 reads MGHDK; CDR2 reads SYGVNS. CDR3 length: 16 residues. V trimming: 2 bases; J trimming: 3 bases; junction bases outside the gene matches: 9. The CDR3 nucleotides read TGTGCCAGCAGTGAAGGACAGGACAGTTTTAAAGAGACCCAGTACTTC. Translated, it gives CASSEGQDSFKETQYF.

The CDR3 protein is CASSTVGGNNQPQHF. CDR3 bases: TGTGCCAGCAGTACCGTTGGGGGGAATAATCAGCCCCAGCATTTT. The genes are TRBV6-5 and TRBJ1-5, with D tentatively TRBD1 (5 bases). CDR3 length: 15 amino acids. V gave up 5 bases and J gave up 4 bases, with 15 bases separating them. Germline V gene data show CDR1 as MNHEY and CDR2 as SVGAGI.

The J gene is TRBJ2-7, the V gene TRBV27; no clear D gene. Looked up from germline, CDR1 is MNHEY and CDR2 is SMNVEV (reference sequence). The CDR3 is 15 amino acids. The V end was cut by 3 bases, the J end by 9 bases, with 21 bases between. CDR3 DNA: TGTGCCAGCAGTTTGTCAGTGGGTGCTACAATCGCGCAGTACTTC. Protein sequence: CASSLSVGATIAQYF.

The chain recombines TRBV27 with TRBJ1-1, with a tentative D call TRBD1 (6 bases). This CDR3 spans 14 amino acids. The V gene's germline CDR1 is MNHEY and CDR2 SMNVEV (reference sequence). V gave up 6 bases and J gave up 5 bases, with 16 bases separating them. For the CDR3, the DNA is TGTGCCAGCAGGCCAACAGGGTGGGGAACTGAAGCTTTCTTT. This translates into CASRPTGWGTEAFF.

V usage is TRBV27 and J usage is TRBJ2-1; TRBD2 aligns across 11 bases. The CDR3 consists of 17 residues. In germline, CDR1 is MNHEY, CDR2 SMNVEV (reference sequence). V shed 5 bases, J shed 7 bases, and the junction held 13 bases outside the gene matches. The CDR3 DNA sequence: TGTGCCAGCAGTCCCCACCGAACTAGCGGGAGTTTTAATGAGCAGTTCTTC. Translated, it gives CASSPHRTSGSFNEQFF.

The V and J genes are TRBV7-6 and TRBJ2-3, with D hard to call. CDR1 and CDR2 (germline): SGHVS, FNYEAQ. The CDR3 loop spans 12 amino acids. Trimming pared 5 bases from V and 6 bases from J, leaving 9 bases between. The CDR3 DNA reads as TGTGCCAGCAGCCGTAGCCTGGATACGCAGTATTTT. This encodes CASSRSLDTQYF.